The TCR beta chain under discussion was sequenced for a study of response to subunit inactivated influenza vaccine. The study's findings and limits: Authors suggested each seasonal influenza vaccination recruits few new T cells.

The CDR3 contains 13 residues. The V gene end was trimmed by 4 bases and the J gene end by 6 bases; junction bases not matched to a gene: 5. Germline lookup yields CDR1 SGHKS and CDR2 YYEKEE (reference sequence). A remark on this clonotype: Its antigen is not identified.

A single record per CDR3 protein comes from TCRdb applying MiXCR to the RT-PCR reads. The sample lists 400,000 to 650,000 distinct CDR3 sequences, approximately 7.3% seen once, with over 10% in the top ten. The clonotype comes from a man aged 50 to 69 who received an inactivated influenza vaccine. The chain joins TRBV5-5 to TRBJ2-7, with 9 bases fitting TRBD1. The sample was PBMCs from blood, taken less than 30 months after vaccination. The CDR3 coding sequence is TGTGCCAGCAGCCCCTACAGGGGGCGCGAGCAGTACTTC. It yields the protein CASSPYRGREQYF.